This is a list of T cell receptor beta chains from one sample in a study of shared clonotypes between healthy human individuals. Sequencing was performed with immunoSEQ multiplex PCR; in TCRdb, only in-frame clones are kept and a portion is missing. The sample holds some 1 million clones; around 74% are singletons and the top ten take 1.4% to 1.5%. The sample was memory CD4+ T cells sorted from blood. These receptors originate from a man aged 18-30 years in good health. The conserved cysteine and the conserved F or W are not part of the CDR3 here.

TRBJ2-6 TRBV29-1 SVIPDSGANVLT
TRBJ1-4 TRBV19 ASIHSTGRGEKLF
TRBJ1-2 TRBV6-5 ASSSGGEDYGYT
TRBJ2-6 TRBV6-5 ASSATSAGANVLT
TRBJ2-1 TRBV7-6 ASSVSLGGGNEQF
TRBJ1-2 TRBV19 ASKPTTENYGYT
TRBJ2-2 TRBV7-8 ASSLIEWLGTGELF
TRBJ1-2 TRBV6-5 ASSYSQGGGYT
TRBJ2-7 TRBV29-1 SVVQTGTYEQY
TRBJ1-2 TRBV6-5 ASRPRTPAGYGYT
TRBJ1-6 TRBV11-2 ASSARDRPNSPLH
TRBJ2-1 TRBV5-1 ASSSQGNEQF
TRBJ2-1 TRBV4-3 ASSRDYRGSSGNEQF
TRBJ2-3 TRBV29-1 SVAGGGSDTQY